The next 22 T cell receptor beta chains were all read from a single sample in a study of blood T cell repertoires in COVID-19 (dated by TCRdb to about 2020). Library construction relied on the immunoSEQ multiplex PCR assay. TCRdb stores this immuneACCESS table with in-frame sequences only. Part of the clones is absent; in the studies checked, under half of the shortfall reflects unresolved V genes, and no reason is known for the rest. This sample has 50,000 to 65,000 clones in its table, and more than 80% of those were observed once. Of the sample, approximately 4.9% falls within the top ten clones. The material sequenced was peripheral blood. The receptors stem from a woman aged 60-75 years with acute or convalescent COVID-19.

The genes are TRBV5-1 and TRBJ2-1, with 12 positions matching TRBD2. The CDR3 covers 16 residues. V lost 6 bases, J lost 8 bases, and 12 bases stayed unmatched. Germline V gives CDR1 SGHRS, CDR2 YFSETQ. CDR3 bases: TGCGCCAGCACCGGGACTAGCGGGTACGGGTTCTATGAGCAGTTCTTC. Translation: CASTGTSGYGFYEQFF.

This chain uses TRBV19 with TRBJ2-7, with D perhaps matching TRBD2 (6 bases). Germline V lookup: CDR1 LNHDA, CDR2 SQIVND (reference sequence). Trimming shortened V by 8 bases and J by 0 bases, and 17 bases separated the two germline ends. This CDR3 comprises 15 residues. The CDR3 here is CASSLLLSGSYEQYF. The DNA of the CDR3 is TGTGCCAGTTCTCTCTTACTTAGCGGCTCCTACGAGCAGTACTTC.

The genes are TRBV7-2 and TRBJ1-1; D possibly corresponds to TRBD1 (5 bases). Germline V gives CDR1 SGHTA, CDR2 FQGNSA. The CDR3 totals 15 residues. Deletions cut 1 base from V and 1 base from J, with 10 bases between. CDR3 in DNA: TGTGCCAGCAGCTTAGGGGGCTCGGGGAACACTGAAGCTTTCTTT. Its protein is CASSLGGSGNTEAFF.

This sequence joins TRBV20-1 and TRBJ2-1; a possible D gene is TRBD1 (5 bases). Between the trimmed V and J ends, which lost 3 bases and 3 bases, there was a span of 9 bases. The germline V gene has CDR1 DFQATT and CDR2 SNEGSKA (reference sequence). CDR3 length: 13 amino acids. CDR3 nucleotide sequence: TGCAGTGCTAGTGGGGCAGTCTACAATGAGCAGTTCTTC. It yields the protein CSASGAVYNEQFF.

The rearrangement joins TRBV11-2 to TRBJ1-2; no clear D. CDR1 and CDR2 (germline): SGHAT, FQNNGV. Trimming cost V 3 bases and J 4 bases, with 15 bases left between them. The CDR3 has 15 amino acids. The CDR3 region has the DNA TGTGCCAGCAGCTTGGTGGGCCTCGCGAGCTATGGCTACACCTTC. It encodes CASSLVGLASYGYTF.

The rearrangement uses TRBV28 and TRBJ2-7; the D gene is possibly TRBD1 (6 bases). CDR3 length: 15 residues. Germline V gene sequence: CDR1 MDHEN, CDR2 SYDVKM. Between the trimmed V and J ends, which lost 6 bases and 1 base, there was a span of 16 bases. CDR3 DNA sequence: TGTGCCAGCAGCCGAACCGGGACACTGTCCTACGAGCAGTACTTC. Translated: CASSRTGTLSYEQYF.

The chain joins TRBV18 to TRBJ1-5; 7 bases align to TRBD1. The CDR3 sequence is 15 residues long. V was clipped by 2 bases and J by 6 bases; unmatched bases: 7. The germline gives CDR1 KGHSH, CDR2 LQKENI. In DNA, the CDR3 is TGTGCCAGCTCACCAGAGACAGGGTTTAGTCAGCCCCAGCATTTT. It encodes CASSPETGFSQPQHF.

The CDR3 DNA reads TGCGCCAGCAGCTACGGGACAGGGCTAGGAGCTAATGAAAAACTGTTTTTT. The encoded protein is CASSYGTGLGANEKLFF. This chain connects TRBV5-1 to TRBJ1-4; 9 nucleotides agree with TRBD1. The CDR3 is 17 amino acids. CDR1 SGHRS and CDR2 YFSETQ come from the germline V gene. V trimming: 3 bases; J trimming: 3 bases; junction bases outside the gene matches: 9. The full variable domain, rest sourced from reference TRBV5-1 and TRBJ1-4, is KAGVTQTPRYLIKTRGQQVTLSCSPISGHRSVSWYQQTPGQGLQFLFEYFSETQRNKGNFPGRFSGRQFSNSRSEMNVSTLELGDSALYLCASSYGTGLGANEKLFFGSGTQLSVL.

The genes are TRBV24-1 and TRBJ2-3; D perhaps matches TRBD1 (6 bases). V lost 1 base and J lost 2, with 18 bases in between. CDR1 is KGHDR and CDR2 is SFDVKD in the germline V gene. This CDR3 comprises 18 residues. The CDR3 DNA reads as TGTGCCACCAGTGATTTTTCGACAGGAGCTACCTACACAGATACGCAGTATTTT. Residues: CATSDFSTGATYTDTQYF.

The genes are TRBV30 and TRBJ2-7, with TRBD2 identical over 14 bases. CDR3 size: 14 residues. Trimming at V came to 2 bases and at J to 4 bases, leaving 1 base not matched to a gene. Germline V gene lookup returns CDR1 GTSNPN and CDR2 SVGIG (reference sequence). CDR3: CAWSRTSGRYEQYF. The DNA for the CDR3 is TGTGCCTGGAGTCGGACTAGCGGGAGGTACGAGCAGTACTTC.

The genes are TRBV5-8 and TRBJ2-6; D possibly corresponds to TRBD2 (6 bases). The CDR3 runs 16 residues. Germline V gene sequence: CDR1 SGHTS, CDR2 YDEGEE. Trimming stripped 2 bases from V and 2 bases from J, with 11 bases between. The CDR3 protein is CASSFGRRAGANVLTF. DNA of the CDR3: TGTGCCAGCAGCTTCGGCAGGAGGGCTGGGGCCAACGTCCTGACTTTC.

The chain couples TRBV11-3 to TRBJ2-1, with D tentatively TRBD1 (7 bases). With 5 bases removed from V and 0 bases from J, the gap between germline ends came to 17 bases. From germline, CDR1 is SGHNT and CDR2 YENEEA. The CDR3 loop spans 17 amino acids. This CDR3 is CASSPRQGLSSYNEQFF. The CDR3 DNA is TGTGCCAGCAGCCCAAGACAGGGACTTAGCTCCTACAATGAGCAGTTCTTC. Full variable domain (missing parts from reference TRBV11-3 and TRBJ2-1): EAGVVQSPRYKIIEKKQPVAFWCNPISGHNTLYWYLQNLGQGPELLIRYENEEAVDDSQLPKDRFSAERLKGVDSTLKIQPAELGDSAVYLCASSPRQGLSSYNEQFFGPGTRLTVL.

The J gene is TRBJ1-6, the V gene TRBV12-3 or TRBV12-4, with D maybe TRBD1 (6 bases). The CDR3 has 13 residues. Trimming took off 6 bases at V and 5 bases at J, with 8 bases between the two ends. In nucleotides, the CDR3 is TGTGCCAGCAGGCGGACAGATAATTCACCCCTCCACTTT. Amino acid sequence: CASRRTDNSPLHF.

The rearrangement links TRBV27 to TRBJ1-5; no clear D. This CDR3 region has 16 residues. The germline V and J ends were trimmed by 5 bases and 4 bases, with 18 bases remaining between them. Germline CDR1 is MNHEY and CDR2 is SMNVEV (reference sequence). The CDR3 reads CASSARPNMKNQPQHF. The DNA of the CDR3 is TGTGCCAGCAGTGCCCGCCCAAACATGAAAAATCAGCCCCAGCATTTT.

This clone appeared a few times. The chain links TRBV11-3 to TRBJ2-1, with TRBD2 matching 8 bases. The ends lost 4 bases at V and 6 bases at J; junction bases unmatched: 8. CDR1 and CDR2 (germline): SGHNT, YENEEA. The CDR3 totals 15 residues. CDR3 bases: TGTGCCAGCAGCTCACGGGAGGGCCTGGGCAATGAGCAGTTCTTC. Its protein product is CASSSREGLGNEQFF.

The CDR3 region has the DNA TGTGCCAGCAGCCCGTATGGGGCGGGACCTGACGAGCAGTACTTC. It codes for CASSPYGAGPDEQYF. This chain joins TRBV14 and TRBJ2-7; perhaps TRBD2 as D (6 bases). Germline CDR1 is SGHDN and CDR2 is FVKESK. The CDR3 is 15 residues long. V shed 4 bases and J shed 5 bases, with 18 bases lying between them.

The chain combines TRBV29-1 with TRBJ2-7, with a possible D match to TRBD1 (5 bases). The CDR3 sequence is 14 residues long. V shed 1 base and J shed 4 bases, with 14 bases lying between them. From germline, CDR1 is SQVTM and CDR2 ANQGSEA. DNA for the CDR3: TGCAGCGTTGAAGGGCAGGGCCTCGGATACGAGCAGTACTTC. Its translation is CSVEGQGLGYEQYF.

The gene calls are TRBV19 and TRBJ1-3; D possibly corresponds to TRBD1 (6 bases). Germline lookup yields CDR1 LNHDA and CDR2 SQIVND (reference sequence). The germline V and J ends were trimmed by 4 bases and 3 bases, with 10 bases remaining between them. This CDR3 has 14 residues. The CDR3 spells CASSTQGYGNTIYF. CDR3 DNA: TGTGCCAGTAGTACACAGGGTTATGGAAACACCATATATTTT. Combining the CDR3 with reference TRBV19 and TRBJ1-3 gives the whole variable domain DGGITQSPKYLFRKEGQNVTLSCEQNLNHDAMYWYRQDPGQGLRLIYYSQIVNDFQKGDIAEGYSVSREKKESFPLTVTSAQKNPTAFYLCASSTQGYGNTIYFGEGSWLTVV.

The V call is TRBV7-2, the J call TRBJ1-5, with D uncertain. Between the trimmed V and J ends, which lost 0 bases and 6 bases, there was a span of 15 bases. The CDR3 length is 16 residues. In germline, CDR1 is SGHTA, CDR2 FQGNSA. CDR3 loop: CASSLAWAGGGQPQHF. The CDR3 DNA is TGTGCCAGCAGCTTAGCGTGGGCGGGAGGAGGTCAGCCCCAGCATTTT.

The chain has TRBV7-2 and TRBJ2-2, with 9 bases fitting TRBD2. The V segment lost 0 bases and the J segment 5 bases; nucleotides outside the gene matches: 4. Looked up from germline, CDR1 is SGHTA and CDR2 is FQGNSA. This CDR3 has 16 residues. CDR3 DNA sequence: TGTGCCAGCAGCTTAGCCCCTAGCGGGGTTACCGGGGAGCTGTTTTTT. It encodes CASSLAPSGVTGELFF.

The chain has TRBV10-3 and TRBJ2-7; a possible D gene is TRBD1 (6 bases). This CDR3 has 13 amino acids. The V and J ends lost 0 bases and 6 bases respectively, with 9 bases between them. Germline values: CDR1 ENHRY, CDR2 SYGVKD. CDR3 amino acids: CAISESEGGEQYF. The CDR3 DNA reads as TGTGCCATCAGTGAGTCTGAAGGGGGCGAGCAGTACTTC.

The chain employs TRBV11-2 and TRBJ2-5; 7 bases match TRBD1. The junction had 11 bases not matched to a gene; V was cut back by 5 bases and J by 5 bases. The CDR3 has 15 amino acids. Looked up from germline, CDR1 is SGHAT and CDR2 is FQNNGV. For the CDR3, the DNA is TGTGCCAGCAGCCCTAGGGGACAGACCCAGGAGACCCAGTACTTC. Protein product: CASSPRGQTQETQYF.